Following are 10 T cell receptor beta chains from one sample sequenced in a study of T cells in Graves' hyperthyroidism and ophthalmopathy. Amplification of TCR beta CDR3 regions used RNA as the template. The TCR CDR3 first-round RT-PCR relied on the HTBI primer set. One entry per CDR3 protein, called by TCRdb with MiXCR from the multiplex PCR reads. This table has hundreds of thousands of distinct CDR3 sequences, approximately 15% appearing once. Sequenced input: blood. These receptors were taken from a woman aged 40 to 49 with Graves' hyperthyroidism.

Points on this clonotype: A much larger clone is a single base away; this may be a read error. The chain combines TRBV20-1 with TRBJ2-1, with D maybe TRBD2 (6 bases). CDR1 and CDR2 from the germline V gene are DFQATT and SNEGSKA (reference sequence). There are 15 residues in the CDR3. CDR3 sequence reads: CSVERGRTSYNEQSF. The CDR3 bases are TGCAGTGTAGAGCGAGGGAGGACCTCCTACAATGAGCAGTCCTTC.

The rearrangement links TRBV5-1 to TRBJ2-5, with D perhaps matching TRBD1 or TRBD2 (5 bases each). Looked up from germline, CDR1 is SGHRS and CDR2 is YFSETQ. This CDR3 has 14 amino acids. V gave up 1 base and J gave up 4 bases, with 11 bases separating them. The CDR3 DNA reads as TGCGCCAGCAGCTTGCTGGTTGGGGGAGAGACCCAGTACTTC. Translating gives CASSLLVGGETQYF.

In its sample, this clonotype was seen many times. This rearrangement joins TRBV5-1 to TRBJ1-4; D is perhaps TRBD1 (5 bases). Germline loops: CDR1 SGHRS, CDR2 YFSETQ. Trimming pared 4 bases from V and 8 bases from J, leaving 12 bases between. CDR3 size: 13 residues. DNA for the CDR3: TGCGCCAGCAGCACAGGACGGCCAGAAAAACTGTTTTTT. This gives the protein CASSTGRPEKLFF.

There are many counts of this clonotype. The chain combines TRBV27 with TRBJ2-2; tentatively, D is TRBD2 (6 bases). The CDR3 has 15 residues. V was trimmed by 5 bases and J by 6 bases, leaving 16 bases between them. Per the germline V gene, CDR1 is MNHEY and CDR2 is SMNVEV (reference sequence). Written as DNA, the CDR3 is TGTGCCAGCAGTCCCCCTCCGGGAGTAGCCGGGGAGCTGTTTTTT. Amino acids: CASSPPPGVAGELFF.

This clonotype was detected ten times or more. The J gene is TRBJ2-7, the V gene TRBV27; TRBD1 matches 11 bases. Germline CDR1 and CDR2: MNHEY and SMNVEV (reference sequence). Losses at the gene ends were 10 bases for V and 6 bases for J; bases not matched to a gene: 5. The CDR3 consists of 12 residues. The CDR3 sequence: CATRTGGGEQYF. The CDR3 DNA is TGTGCCACCAGGACAGGGGGCGGCGAGCAGTACTTC.

The chain combines TRBV2 with TRBJ1-3, with D maybe TRBD1 (6 bases). V lost 7 bases, J lost 3 bases, and 13 bases lay in between. Germline CDR1 and CDR2: SNHLY and FYNNEI. The length of the CDR3 is 14 residues. DNA of the CDR3: TGTGCCAGCACGGTGGGGGCTGGTGGAAACACCATATATTTT. Translation: CASTVGAGGNTIYF.

This clonotype has at least ten counts. The chain employs TRBV11-2 and TRBJ2-1, with D possibly being TRBD1 (5 bases). The CDR3 is 13 residues long. CDR1 and CDR2 from the germline V gene are SGHAT and FQNNGV. With 6 bases removed from V and 2 bases from J, the gap between germline ends came to 8 bases. CDR3 loop: CASSSGTYNEQFF. The CDR3 region has the DNA TGTGCCAGCAGTTCAGGGACCTACAATGAGCAGTTCTTC.

This clonotype showed up just a few times. The gene calls are TRBV5-1 and TRBJ1-4; no firm D call. Germline lookup yields CDR1 SGHRS and CDR2 YFSETQ. Trimming removed 4 bases at V and 4 bases at J, with 17 bases between. This CDR3 comprises 16 residues. The CDR3 DNA reads as TGCGCCAGCAGCATTCTCCCTGCAGCCGATAATGAAAAACTGTTTTTT. This codes for CASSILPAADNEKLFF.

This clonotype was seen many times. This sequence joins TRBV13 and TRBJ2-1; TRBD2 aligns across 8 bases. The CDR3 contains 14 residues. V gave up 5 bases and J gave up 3 bases; unmatched junction bases: 3. Per germline, CDR1 PRHDT and CDR2 FYEKMQ (reference sequence). Written as DNA, the CDR3 is TGTGCCAGCAGCGAAGGGACTAGCTACAATGAGCAGTTCTTC. It encodes CASSEGTSYNEQFF. The whole variable domain, filled in from reference TRBV13 and TRBJ2-1, reads AAGVIQSPRHLIKEKRETATLKCYPIPRHDTVYWYQQGPGQDPQFLISFYEKMQSDKGSIPDRFSAQQFSDYHSELNMSSLELGDSALYFCASSEGTSYNEQFFGPGTRLTVL.

This clonotype was counted many times. The V call is TRBV6-2 or TRBV6-3, the J call TRBJ2-3; TRBD2 might be the D (6 bases). The V end lost 0 bases, the J end lost 4 bases, and 14 bases lay between the germline ends. The germline V gene has CDR1 MNHEY and CDR2 SVGEGT. The CDR3 length is 16 residues. The CDR3 nucleotides are TGTGCCAGCAGTTACTCTTCTAGAGAGCGGGCAGATACGCAGTATTTT. Its translation: CASSYSSRERADTQYF.